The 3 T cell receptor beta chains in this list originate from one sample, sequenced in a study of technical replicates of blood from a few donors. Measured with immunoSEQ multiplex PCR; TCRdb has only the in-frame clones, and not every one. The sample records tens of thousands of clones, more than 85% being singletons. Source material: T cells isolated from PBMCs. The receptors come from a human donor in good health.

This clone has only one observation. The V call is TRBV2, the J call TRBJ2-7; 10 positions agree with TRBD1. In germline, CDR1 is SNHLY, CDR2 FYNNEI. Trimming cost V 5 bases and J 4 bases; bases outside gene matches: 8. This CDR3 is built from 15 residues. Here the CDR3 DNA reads TGTGCCAGCAGTCACCCGGGACAGGGGCTTTACGAGCAGTACTTC. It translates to CASSHPGQGLYEQYF.

The CDR3 here is CASSKGQQSYNEQFF. The CDR3 DNA reads as TGTGCCAGCAGCAAAGGACAGCAATCCTACAATGAGCAGTTCTTC. The chain uses TRBV5-8 and TRBJ2-1; maybe TRBD1 (6 bases). The CDR3 sequence is 15 residues long. V lost 4 bases and J lost 1, with 12 bases in between. Germline CDR1 reads SGHTS; CDR2 reads YDEGEE.

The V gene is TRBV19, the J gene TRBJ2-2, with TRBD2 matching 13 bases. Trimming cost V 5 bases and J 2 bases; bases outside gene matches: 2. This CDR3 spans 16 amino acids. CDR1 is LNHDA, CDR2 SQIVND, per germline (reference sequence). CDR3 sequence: CASSWTSGSNTGELFF. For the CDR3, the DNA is TGTGCCAGTAGTTGGACTAGCGGGAGTAACACCGGGGAGCTGTTTTTT.